The 8 T cell receptor beta chains given below trace back to one sample, sequenced in a study of blood T cell repertoires in COVID-19. Some clones are missing from TCRdb's copy, which holds only in-frame ones; the method was immunoSEQ multiplex PCR. The sample consists of about 82,000 clones, around 80% of them appearing once. Sequenced: peripheral blood. The receptors come from a woman aged 35 to 49 with active or convalescent COVID-19.

This clone was counted once. The genes are TRBV28 and TRBJ1-5, with 9 bases lining up with TRBD1. Per the germline V gene, CDR1 is MDHEN and CDR2 is SYDVKM. The CDR3 has 15 amino acids. J lost 9 bases, V lost 3 bases, and 9 bases had no gene match. The CDR3 region is CASSLDRGPTLPQHF. CDR3 nucleotides: TGTGCCAGCAGTTTGGACAGGGGCCCTACTCTGCCCCAGCATTTT.

V and J are TRBV7-8 and TRBJ2-5; tentatively, D is TRBD1 (6 bases). CDR1 and CDR2 from the germline V gene are SGHVS and FQNEAQ. The V and J ends lost 4 bases and 6 bases respectively, with 21 bases between them. The CDR3 length is 16 residues. The CDR3 DNA reads TGTGCCAGCAGCTCACACCGGGACACCCTGGGGAAGACCCAGTACTTC. Translating gives CASSSHRDTLGKTQYF.

This rearrangement joins TRBV27 to TRBJ2-3; 10 positions match TRBD2. V was pared by 6 bases and J by 1 base, with 7 bases of the junction left unmatched. Germline V gives CDR1 MNHEY, CDR2 SMNVEV (reference sequence). The CDR3 consists of 16 residues. CDR3 loop: CASRGASGRGTDTQYF. For the CDR3, the DNA is TGTGCCAGCAGGGGGGCTAGCGGGAGAGGCACAGATACGCAGTATTTT.

The rearrangement joins TRBV9 to TRBJ2-1, with 11 bases identical to TRBD2. The CDR3 covers 15 residues. J lost 8 bases, V lost 0 bases, and 4 bases had no gene match. Germline loops: CDR1 SGDLS, CDR2 YYNGEE. The CDR3 DNA reads as TGTGCCAGCAGCGTAGCTAGCGGGGGGTGGTATGAGCAGTTCTTC. As protein: CASSVASGGWYEQFF.

This clone was seen a few times. This chain connects TRBV6-1 to TRBJ1-5, with D possibly matching TRBD1 (5 bases). The germline V and J ends were trimmed by 1 base and 15 bases, with 19 bases remaining between them. The length of the CDR3 is 14 residues. Germline V lookup: CDR1 MNHNS, CDR2 SASEGT. CDR3 sequence (DNA): TGTGCCAGCAGTGAAGGGCAGGGTCAATCGTATCCGCATTTT. Translated: CASSEGQGQSYPHF.

J is TRBJ1-3 and V is TRBV7-2; TRBD1 is a possible D gene (5 bases). In germline, CDR1 is SGHTA, CDR2 FQGNSA. The CDR3 sequence is 11 residues long. V was pared by 4 bases and J by 11 bases, with 9 bases between. The CDR3 is CASSSTGPIYF. The CDR3 nucleotides are TGTGCCAGCAGCTCTACAGGCCCCATATATTTT.

The V and J genes are TRBV27 and TRBJ2-7; 9 nucleotides line up with TRBD1. The CDR3 loop spans 15 amino acids. In germline, CDR1 is MNHEY, CDR2 SMNVEV (reference sequence). V was pared by 6 bases and J by 4 bases, with 10 bases of the junction left unmatched. The chain's CDR3 is CASRRQGDSIYEQYF. CDR3 nucleotides: TGTGCCAGCAGACGACAGGGGGATTCTATTTACGAGCAGTACTTC.

The V call is TRBV18, the J call TRBJ2-7, with 9 bases identical to TRBD2. J was trimmed by 1 base and V by 4 bases; bases with no gene match: 8. This CDR3 has 16 amino acids. In germline, CDR1 is KGHSH, CDR2 LQKENI. For the CDR3, the DNA is TGTGCCAGCTCACGTAGTTTAGCGGGAGCATCCTACGAGCAGTACTTC. Translation gives CASSRSLAGASYEQYF.